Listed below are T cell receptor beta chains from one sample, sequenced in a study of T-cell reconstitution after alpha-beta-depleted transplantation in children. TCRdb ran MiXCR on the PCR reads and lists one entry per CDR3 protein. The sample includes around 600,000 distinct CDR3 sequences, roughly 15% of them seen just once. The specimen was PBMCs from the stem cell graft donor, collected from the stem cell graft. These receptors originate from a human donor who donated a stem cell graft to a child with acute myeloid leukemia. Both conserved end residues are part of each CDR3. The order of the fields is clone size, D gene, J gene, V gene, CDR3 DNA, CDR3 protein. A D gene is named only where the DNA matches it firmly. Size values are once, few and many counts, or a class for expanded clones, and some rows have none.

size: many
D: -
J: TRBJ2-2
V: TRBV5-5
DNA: TGTGCCAGCAGCTTGGCTGCGGCCGGGGAGCTGTTTTTT
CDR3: CASSLAAAGELFF

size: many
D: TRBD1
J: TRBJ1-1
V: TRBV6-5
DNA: TGTGCCAGCAGTTATGGACAGGGAGGTTACACTGAAGCTTTCTTT
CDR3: CASSYGQGGYTEAFF

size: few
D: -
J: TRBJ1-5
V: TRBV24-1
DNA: TGTGCCACCAGTGGTGAGAGGAATCAGCCCCAGCATTTT
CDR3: CATSGERNQPQHF

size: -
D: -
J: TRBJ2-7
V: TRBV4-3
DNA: TGCGCCGGCAGCCACCGGGACCGTTCCTACGAGCAGTACTTC
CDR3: CAGSHRDRSYEQYF

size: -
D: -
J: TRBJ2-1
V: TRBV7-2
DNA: TGTGCCAGCAGCTCAGACAGGATCTACAATGAGCAGTTCTTC
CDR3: CASSSDRIYNEQFF

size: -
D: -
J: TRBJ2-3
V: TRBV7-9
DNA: TGTGCCAGCAGCCCAAACCTCCTCGGCACAGATACGCAGTATTTT
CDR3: CASSPNLLGTDTQYF

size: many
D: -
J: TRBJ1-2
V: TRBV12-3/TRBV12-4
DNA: TGTGCCAGCAGTTTAAGGGGCGAGGTGGGCGGCTACACCTTC
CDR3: CASSLRGEVGGYTF

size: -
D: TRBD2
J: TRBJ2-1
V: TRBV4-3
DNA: TGCGCCAGCAGCCAACAGGACACAGCGGGGGGGGTTTTTGAGCAGTTCTTC
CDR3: CASSQQDTAGGVFEQFF

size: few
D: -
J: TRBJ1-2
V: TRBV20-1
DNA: TGCAGTGCTAGAGAAGGGCAAGGGGATTGGTGGGGCTACACCTTC
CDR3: CSAREGQGDWWGYTF

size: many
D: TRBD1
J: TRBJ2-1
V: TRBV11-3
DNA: TGTGCCAGCAGCTTAAGACAGGGGGCCAACAATGAGCAGTTCTTC
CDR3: CASSLRQGANNEQFF

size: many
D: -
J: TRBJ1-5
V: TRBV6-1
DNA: TGTGCCAGCAGTGAACGACAGGCGGGGCAGCCCCAGCATTTT
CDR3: CASSERQAGQPQHF